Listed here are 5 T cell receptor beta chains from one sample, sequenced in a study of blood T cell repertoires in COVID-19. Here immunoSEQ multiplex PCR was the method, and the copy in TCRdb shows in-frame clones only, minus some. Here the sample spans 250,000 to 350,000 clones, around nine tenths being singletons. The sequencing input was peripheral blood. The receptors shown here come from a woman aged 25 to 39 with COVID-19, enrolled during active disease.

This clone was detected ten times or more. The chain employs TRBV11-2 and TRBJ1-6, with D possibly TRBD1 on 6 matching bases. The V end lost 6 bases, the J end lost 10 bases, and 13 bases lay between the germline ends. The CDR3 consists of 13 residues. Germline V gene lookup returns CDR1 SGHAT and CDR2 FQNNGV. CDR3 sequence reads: CASSLQGYSPLHF. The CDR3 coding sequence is TGTGCCAGCAGTTTACAGGGTTACTCACCCCTCCACTTT.

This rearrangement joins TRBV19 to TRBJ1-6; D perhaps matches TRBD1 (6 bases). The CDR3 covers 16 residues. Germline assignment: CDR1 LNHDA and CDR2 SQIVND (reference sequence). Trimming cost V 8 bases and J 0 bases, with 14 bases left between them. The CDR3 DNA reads TGTGCCAGTGGACAGCAACGGGGCTCCTATAATTCACCCCTCCACTTT. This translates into CASGQQRGSYNSPLHF.

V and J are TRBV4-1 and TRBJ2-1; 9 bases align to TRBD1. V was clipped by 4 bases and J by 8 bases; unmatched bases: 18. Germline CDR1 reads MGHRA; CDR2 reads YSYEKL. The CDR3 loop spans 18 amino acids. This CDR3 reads CASSLVSIQGANSHEQFF. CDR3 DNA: TGCGCCAGCAGCCTGGTCTCCATACAGGGGGCTAATTCCCATGAGCAGTTCTTC.

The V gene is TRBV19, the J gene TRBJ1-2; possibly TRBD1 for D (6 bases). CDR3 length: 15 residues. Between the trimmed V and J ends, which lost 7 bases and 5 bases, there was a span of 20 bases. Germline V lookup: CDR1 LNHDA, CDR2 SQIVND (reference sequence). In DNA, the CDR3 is TGTGCCAGTACTCCACTGGACAGAGCGGAGTATGGCTACACCTTC. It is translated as CASTPLDRAEYGYTF.

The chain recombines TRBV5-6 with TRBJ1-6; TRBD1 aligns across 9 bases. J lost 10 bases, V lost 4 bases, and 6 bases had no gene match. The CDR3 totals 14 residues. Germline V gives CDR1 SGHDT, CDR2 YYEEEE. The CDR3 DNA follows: TGTGCCAGCAGCGGGGGACAGGGCCGCTCACCCCTCCACTTT. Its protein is CASSGGQGRSPLHF.